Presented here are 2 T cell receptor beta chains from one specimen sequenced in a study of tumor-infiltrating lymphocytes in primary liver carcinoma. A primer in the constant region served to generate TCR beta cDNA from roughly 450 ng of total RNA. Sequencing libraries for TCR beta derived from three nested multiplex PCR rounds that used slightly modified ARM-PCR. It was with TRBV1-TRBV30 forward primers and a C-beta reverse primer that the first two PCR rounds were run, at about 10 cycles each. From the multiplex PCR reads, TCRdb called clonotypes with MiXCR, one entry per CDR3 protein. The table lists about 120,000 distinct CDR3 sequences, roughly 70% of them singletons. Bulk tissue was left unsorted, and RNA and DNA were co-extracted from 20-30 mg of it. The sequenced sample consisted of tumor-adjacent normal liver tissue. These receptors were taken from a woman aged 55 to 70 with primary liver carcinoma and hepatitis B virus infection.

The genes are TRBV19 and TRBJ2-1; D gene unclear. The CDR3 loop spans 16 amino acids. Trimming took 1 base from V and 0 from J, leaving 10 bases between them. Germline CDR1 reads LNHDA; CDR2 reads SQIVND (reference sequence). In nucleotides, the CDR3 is TGTGCCAGTAGTATAGCTAACAGACTCTCCTACAATGAGCAGTTCTTC. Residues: CASSIANRLSYNEQFF.

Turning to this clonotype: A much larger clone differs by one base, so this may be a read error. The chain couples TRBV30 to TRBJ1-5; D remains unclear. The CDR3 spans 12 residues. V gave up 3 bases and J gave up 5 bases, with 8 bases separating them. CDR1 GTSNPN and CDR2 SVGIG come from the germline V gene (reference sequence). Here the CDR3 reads CAWSSTDQPQHF. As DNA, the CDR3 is TGTGCCTGGAGCAGTACCGATCAGCCCCAGCATTTT.